Sequencing of this T cell receptor beta chain was carried out in a study of shared clonotypes between healthy human individuals. The method was immunoSEQ multiplex PCR; TCRdb's version includes in-frame clones alone and lacks a portion of them. Among about 2.2 million clones listed, roughly 93% were seen once. Germline V gene sequence: CDR1 GTSNPN, CDR2 SVGIG (reference sequence). V shed 4 bases and J shed 9 bases, with 13 bases lying between them. The CDR3 runs to 12 residues. Positive CCR7 selection of CD45RO-negative cells yielded the naive CD8 cells, and terminally differentiated effector memory CD45RA+ cells were excluded.

V usage is TRBV30 and J usage is TRBJ2-1, with D uncertain. The receptor comes from a man aged 18-30 years in good health. Some clones in this sample may be carry-over from other donors' samples. Sequenced: naive CD8+ T cells from PBMCs. The CDR3 region is CAWTSELGEQFF. The CDR3 nucleotides are TGTGCCTGGACGAGCGAGTTGGGTGAGCAGTTCTTC. The full variable domain, its missing parts supplied by reference TRBV30 and TRBJ2-1, is SQTIHQWPATLVQPVGSPLSLECTVEGTSNPNLYWYRQAAGRGLQLLFYSVGIGQISSEVPQNLSASRPQDRQFILSSKKLLLSDSGFYLCAWTSELGEQFFGPGTRLTVL.